This T cell receptor beta chain derives from a study of siplizumab effects on memory and regulatory T cells. Coculturing of the mixed lymphocyte reaction cells was performed at 37°C for 6 days. General study points: Proliferating Tregs taken from siplizumab cultures were not shown to have a confirmed suppressive function. Alloreactive CD4+ clones that could be mapped were on average 68.8% Treg-derived with siplizumab, against 25% to 30% in controls. Unstimulated naive T cells seemed to show more diversity than memory cells did, and they also seemed to be among the major contributors to the alloresponse.

The table came from immunoSEQ multiplex PCR; TCRdb's copy has only in-frame clones and leaves some out. Seen here are more than 800 clones, around 69% observed once, and the top ten hold 14%. This clone was recorded a few times. Its specificity is not known. The CDR3 spans 13 residues. V was shortened by 5 bases and J by 6 bases, with 14 bases between the two germline ends. Germline V CDR1 and CDR2: SEHNR, FQNEAQ (reference sequence). The chain joins TRBV7-9 to TRBJ2-7, with D possibly TRBD2 on 6 matching bases. The source is a human donor in good health; the cells came from an allogeneic mixed lymphocyte reaction. Sequences were obtained from CFSE-low (dividing) CD8+ T cells sorted from an allogeneic mixed lymphocyte reaction. The CDR3 coding sequence is TGTGCCAGCAGCCTAGGAGGGTTGAGCGAGCAGTACTTC. This codes for CASSLGGLSEQYF.